This T cell receptor beta chain was obtained from a study of shared clonotypes between healthy human individuals. Across the whole study: The cohort had two women and three men, ages 18 to 49. Study results and caveats: Among donors, sharing of clonotypes was expected to be affected by sequencing depth.

Worth noting for this clone: No antigen is known for it.

V dropped 0 bases and J dropped 1 base, with 12 bases sitting between them. Germline values: CDR1 SGDLS, CDR2 YYNGEE. The CDR3 is 16 residues long. The unsorted PBMC replicate PCRs were performed with approximately 0.3 ug DNA, around 29,000 T cell genomes. How the authors handled the data: Filtering was not the same, since immunoSEQ gave junction-only sequences without quality scores. Clones were sequenced by immunoSEQ multiplex PCR, and TCRdb holds only the in-frame ones, with some missing. The DNA was the basis for D and trimming; V, J and clone size are from that table. This sample carries about 470,000 clones, around 79% of them seen once, and the ten largest clones take about 13%.

Specimen: PBMCs. This TCR was recovered from a woman aged 40 to 50 in good health. Some clones in this sample may be carry-over from other donors' samples. The genes are TRBV9 and TRBJ2-3; D is ambiguous. The DNA of the CDR3 is TGTGCCAGCAGCGTAGGCGTAGGTCCGGGCACAGATACGCAGTATTTT. As protein: CASSVGVGPGTDTQYF. The full variable domain, rest sourced from reference TRBV9 and TRBJ2-3, is DSGVTQTPKHLITATGQRVTLRCSPRSGDLSVYWYQQSLDQGLQFLIQYYNGEERAKGNILERFSAQQFPDLHSELNLSSLELGDSALYFCASSVGVGPGTDTQYFGPGTRLTVL.